This T cell receptor beta chain was sequenced during a study of shared clonotypes between healthy human individuals. General observations from the study: A generally larger estimated richness was seen in naive subsets than in memory subsets.

Profiling relied on immunoSEQ multiplex PCR, and the TCRdb table lists in-frame clones only, not all of them. The sample contains about 1 million clones, approximately 76% of which appear only once. On this clone itself: Its antigen is as yet unknown.

The receptor comes from a man aged 18 to 30 in good health. The material sequenced was memory CD4+ T cells sorted from blood. Subset defined: CD45RA-negative fraction.

The CDR3 spells CASAEAGTALGETQYF. Written as DNA, the CDR3 is TGCGCCAGCGCGGAGGCCGGGACCGCTCTGGGGGAGACCCAGTACTTC. The chain is built from TRBV5-1 and TRBJ2-5; D may be TRBD1 or TRBD2 (5 bases each). CDR3 length equals 16 residues. V was clipped by 7 bases and J by 5 bases, with 24 bases between them. The V gene's germline CDR1 is SGHRS and CDR2 YFSETQ.